This T cell receptor beta chain was captured by sequencing in a study of T cell responses to AZD1222 COVID-19 vaccine. The protocol was immunoSEQ multiplex PCR, while the TCRdb copy is restricted to in-frame clones and leaves out a portion. The table includes 150,000 to 200,000 clones, 92% detected once. A remark on this clone: Its antigen is not known.

Study-wide findings and caveats: Spike was spanned by vaccine-associated CD4 TCRs, with dominance at 160-218 and 743-854. Sampling captured repertoires only after the peak T cell response. Most donors were white British and more were female, and clonal diversity was possibly underestimated.

The CDR3 loop spans 16 amino acids. V lost 3 bases and J 0 bases, leaving 12 bases between the germline ends. Germline lookup yields CDR1 SGHDN and CDR2 FVKESK. The material sequenced was peripheral blood, taken on day 0 of MenACWY control vaccination. This TCR came from an adult in good health. The chain uses TRBV14 and TRBJ1-3, with a tentative D call TRBD1 (5 bases). Here the CDR3 DNA reads TGTGCCAGCAGCCACTTTGGGGCGATCTCTGGAAACACCATATATTTT. Its protein is CASSHFGAISGNTIYF. Supplemented by reference TRBV14 and TRBJ1-3, the full variable domain reads EAGVTQFPSHSVIEKGQTVTLRCDPISGHDNLYWYRRVMGKEIKFLLHFVKESKQDESGMPNNRFLAERTGGTYSTLKVQPAELEDSGVYFCASSHFGAISGNTIYFGEGSWLTVV.